Described below is a single TCR beta chain sequence and its context. TCRdb reprocessed the 5' RACE reads via MiXCR and lists one record per CDR3 protein. The sample contains 400,000 to 550,000 distinct CDR3 sequences, roughly 13% of which appear only once. The data originate from a study of identical twins. The CDR3 length is 15 residues. The V and J ends lost 3 bases and 4 bases, in that order; junction bases with no gene match: 9. Per the germline V gene, CDR1 is DFQATT and CDR2 is SNEGSKA (reference sequence). In addition, the sample was reused for a study of yellow fever vaccine responses in identical twins.

The gene calls are TRBV20-1 and TRBJ2-1; 7 bases align to TRBD2. The source of this sequence is a young woman in good health. What was sequenced was CD4+ T cells sorted from blood. CDR3 nucleotides: TGCAGTGCTAGGGTAGCGGGCCTATCGTACAATGAGCAGTTCTTC. This encodes CSARVAGLSYNEQFF.